This T cell receptor (beta chain) stems from a study of blood T cell repertoires in COVID-19. Study-level information: Material from acute and convalescent COVID-19 was sourced from the United States, Italy and Spain.

V lost 0 bases, J lost 2 bases, and 17 bases lay in between. Germline V gene sequence: CDR1 ENHRY, CDR2 SYGVKD. CDR3 size: 18 residues. Study processing details: Estimation of nucleated cell counts relied on the amplification of reference gene primers. The assay was immunoSEQ multiplex PCR, and TCRdb's table has in-frame clones only and misses some. That table gives V, J and clone size, and the DNA gave D and trimming. This table holds 100,000 or so clones, 80% to 85% found once. Sequenced material: peripheral blood. This clonotype was sampled from a man aged 60-69 years with acute or convalescent COVID-19. The rearrangement links TRBV10-3 to TRBJ2-1; a weak D match, TRBD2 (6 bases). The CDR3 DNA reads as TGTGCCATCAGTGAGTCTCGGCCGGCTAGCGCAGCCTACAATGAGCAGTTCTTC. Protein: CAISESRPASAAYNEQFF.